The rows below give T cell receptor beta chains drawn from one sample of a study of T-cell reconstitution after alpha-beta-depleted transplantation in children. Each CDR3 protein gets one entry after TCRdb re-called the PCR reads with MiXCR. Of some 830,000 distinct CDR3 sequences in the sample, around 15% were seen once. The source material was PBMCs, mostly from graft donor cells, sampled 360 days after TCRalphabeta/CD19-depleted stem cell transplant. Receptors were obtained from a male patient aged 10-17 years who had a stem cell transplant for acute lymphoblastic leukemia, so the T cells may come from the graft donor. CDR3s include the opening cysteine and the closing phenylalanine or tryptophan. D genes are given only for firm matches. Size values are once, few and many counts, or a class for expanded clones, and some rows have none.

few TRBD2 TRBJ2-5 TRBV5-1 TGCGCCAGCAGCTTCCTAGCGGGAAAGGCAGAGACCCAGTACTTC CASSFLAGKAETQYF
few . TRBJ2-2 TRBV9 TGTGCCAGCAGCGCTTTCGATGAGGGGGGCCGGGAGCTGTTTTTT CASSAFDEGGRELFF
. . TRBJ2-1 TRBV7-9 TGTGCCAGCAGCTTACCAGGGACTGCGGGGAATGAGCAGTTCTTC CASSLPGTAGNEQFF
few . TRBJ1-1 TRBV27 TGTGCCAGCAGTTTATCTCAGGGTATCGTTCAAGCTTTCTTT CASSLSQGIVQAFF
. TRBD1 TRBJ1-1 TRBV18 TGTGCCAGCTCACCACTACAGGGGGACACTGAAGCTTTCTTT CASSPLQGDTEAFF
. TRBD2 TRBJ2-2 TRBV11-2 TGTGCCAGCAGCCGCCCTAGCGGGTTGAACACCGGGGAGCTGTTTTTT CASSRPSGLNTGELFF
few . TRBJ2-7 TRBV5-5 TGTGCCAGCTGTCCCGTGACTGACACCTTCTACGAGCAGTACTTC CASCPVTDTFYEQYF
many . TRBJ2-1 TRBV7-9 TGTGCCAGCAGCCTCCCGGGACTCGCGAATGAGCAGTTCTTC CASSLPGLANEQFF
. . TRBJ2-2 TRBV14 TGTGCCAGCAGCCAAGATTCAGTGAACACCGGGGAGCTGTTTTTT CASSQDSVNTGELFF
. . TRBJ2-7 TRBV4-1 TGCGCCAGCAGCCAAGATCTGACGGGGATCTACGAGCAGTACTTC CASSQDLTGIYEQYF
. . TRBJ2-2 TRBV10-3 TGTGCCATCAGTGATGTCCTTCCTAGCGCTGTCGGGGAGCTGTTTTTT CAISDVLPSAVGELFF
few . TRBJ2-3 TRBV7-3 TGTGCCAGCAGCTTTATAGGGGAAGATACGCAGTATTTT CASSFIGEDTQYF
few . TRBJ2-7 TRBV7-9 TGTGCCACCGCACTCCAGGAAGAGCAGTACTTC CATALQEEQYF
many TRBD1 TRBJ1-1 TRBV5-5 TGTGCCAGCAGCTCGACTTTTTACAGGGGGAACACTGAAGCTTTCTTT CASSSTFYRGNTEAFF
. . TRBJ2-7 TRBV12-3/TRBV12-4 TGTGCCAGCAGACCTGGGCCAGGATGGTCCCACGAGCAGTACTTC CASRPGPGWSHEQYF
many . TRBJ2-2 TRBV20-1 TGCAGTGCTCCCGGGACTTACACCGGGGAGCTGTTTTTT CSAPGTYTGELFF
. TRBD2 TRBJ2-7 TRBV20-1 TGCAGTTTTGCGGGAGAAAACTACGAGCAGTACTTC CSFAGENYEQYF
few TRBD2 TRBJ2-1 TRBV29-1 TGCAGCGTTAACACTAGGACTAGCGGGTACAATGAGCAGTTCTTC CSVNTRTSGYNEQFF
many TRBD1 TRBJ2-6 TRBV11-1 TGTGCCAGCAGCCAAAGACAGGGCCGTGCCAACGTCCTGACTTTC CASSQRQGRANVLTF
few . TRBJ2-1 TRBV19 TGTGCCAGTAGTGACAGAGGGGAATACAATGAGCAGTTCTTC CASSDRGEYNEQFF
few TRBD2 TRBJ2-3 TRBV4-2 TGTGCCAGCAGCCACCGACTAGCGGGAGAAGTAGATACGCAGTATTTT CASSHRLAGEVDTQYF
. . TRBJ2-3 TRBV7-3 TGTGCCAGCAGCGCGGTATTAGCCGTTGATACGCAGTATTTT CASSAVLAVDTQYF
few . TRBJ1-5 TRBV5-1 TGCGCCAGCAGCCCGGACAGTAGTTCATATCAGCCCCAGCATTTT CASSPDSSSYQPQHF
few . TRBJ2-5 TRBV14 TGTGCCAGCAGCCAAGATACATTGAACAGATACCAAGAGACCCAGTACTTC CASSQDTLNRYQETQYF
. . TRBJ2-1 TRBV7-3 TGTGCCAGCAGCTTAATAGTCGCGGCTCCCAATGAGCAGTTCTTC CASSLIVAAPNEQFF
few . TRBJ1-5 TRBV5-1 TGCGCCAGCAGCTTGGCCAGTCGTTTGAAGCCCCAGCATTTT CASSLASRLKPQHF
. TRBD2 TRBJ2-2 TRBV19 TGTGCAGCCAGACTAGCGGGAGCTACCGGGGAGCTGTTTTTT CAARLAGATGELFF
. TRBD2 TRBJ2-3 TRBV9 TGTGCCAGCAGCGTGGGCCTAGCGGGAGTTCTCTTAAGCACAGATACGCAGTATTTT CASSVGLAGVLLSTDTQYF
. TRBD1 TRBJ1-2 TRBV10-3 TGTGCCACCCACGGACAGGGGGTAAACTATGGCTACACCTTC CATHGQGVNYGYTF
. . TRBJ2-7 TRBV12-3/TRBV12-4 TGTGCCAGCAGCACGGGAGTCGCCTACGAGCAGTACTTC CASSTGVAYEQYF
. . TRBJ2-1 TRBV6-1 TGTGCCAGCAGTGGGGCAGCCACCTACAATGAGCAGTTCTTC CASSGAATYNEQFF
. TRBD1 TRBJ1-1 TRBV5-1 TGCGCCAGCAGCGCCGACAGGGGAGACACTGAAGCTTTCTTT CASSADRGDTEAFF
many . TRBJ2-3 TRBV15 TGTGCCACCAGCAGAGTTTCTTCACGCACAGATACGCAGTATTTT CATSRVSSRTDTQYF
few . TRBJ2-7 TRBV5-1 TGCGCCAGCAGCTTGAAGAATTGGGCCTCCAGCTCCTACGAGCAGTACTTC CASSLKNWASSSYEQYF
. . TRBJ2-1 TRBV29-1 TGCAGCGTTGAAGGGAGGGGGAAAACCTACAATGAGCAGTTCTTC CSVEGRGKTYNEQFF
. . TRBJ2-1 TRBV7-9 TGTGCCAGCAGCTTAAGTTTCGGGGGATGGCAGTTCTTC CASSLSFGGWQFF
few . TRBJ2-7 TRBV7-6 TGTGCCAGCAGCTTAGCGCTAAGAGAGCCCTCCTACGAGCAGTACTTC CASSLALREPSYEQYF
few . TRBJ2-4 TRBV14 TGTGCCAGCAGCCAGTTGTTCTCGGCCAAAAACATTCAGTACTTC CASSQLFSAKNIQYF
. . TRBJ2-1 TRBV2 TGTGCCAGCAGTCTTGTCGGGGGGCTCAGAGATGAGCAGTTCTTC CASSLVGGLRDEQFF
many . TRBJ2-4 TRBV18 TGTGCCAGCTCACTAACCTCCGGGTCTTCCTTCAAAAACATTCAGTACTTC CASSLTSGSSFKNIQYF
few . TRBJ1-3 TRBV12-3/TRBV12-4 TGTGCCAGCAGCAGGCGGGGAGCAGGGTCCCCTGGAAACACCATATATTTT CASSRRGAGSPGNTIYF
few TRBD2 TRBJ2-2 TRBV29-1 TGCAGCGTTGATACTAGCGGGGGGATGAACACCGGGGAGCTGTTTTTT CSVDTSGGMNTGELFF
few TRBD2 TRBJ2-5 TRBV9 TGTGCCAGCAGCGTAGTAGCCAGCGGGAGTGAGACCCAGTACTTC CASSVVASGSETQYF
. TRBD2 TRBJ2-7 TRBV20-1 TGCAGTGCTAGCTTGTGGGCGTTGGGACTAGCGGGGTACGAGCAGTACTTC CSASLWALGLAGYEQYF
few TRBD1 TRBJ1-1 TRBV2 TGTGCCAGCAGTGGGGGGACAGGGTTTAGAAAAACTGAAGCTTTCTTT CASSGGTGFRKTEAFF
. TRBD1 TRBJ2-7 TRBV12-3/TRBV12-4 TGTGCCAGCAGTCGACAGGGTGGAAGCGAGCAGTACTTC CASSRQGGSEQYF
. TRBD2 TRBJ2-1 TRBV18 TGTGCCAGCTCACCAATGCTACCCCTAGCGGGAAACAATGAGCAGTTCTTC CASSPMLPLAGNNEQFF
many . TRBJ1-1 TRBV5-1 TGCGCCAGCAGCTTGGGCGGGAGGGTGAACACTGAAGCTTTCTTT CASSLGGRVNTEAFF
. . TRBJ2-1 TRBV14 TGTGCCAGCAGCCAATTTGTCGAAGACTTAGAGCAGTTCTTC CASSQFVEDLEQFF